Below are 27 T cell receptor beta chains sequenced from a single sample in a study of T cells in lung cancer brain metastases. Profiled with immunoSEQ multiplex PCR; TCRdb holds only in-frame clones, not every one. The sample lists about 5,600 clones; 75% to 90% were seen once. Source material: tumor tissue from a brain metastasis. These receptors all come from a man aged 50-59 years with non-small cell lung cancer that had spread to the brain.

The chain carries TRBV7-9 and TRBJ1-2, with D perhaps TRBD1 (5 bases). The V end lost 6 bases, the J end lost 4 bases, and 12 bases lay between the germline ends. Germline CDR1 reads SEHNR; CDR2 reads FQNEAQ (reference sequence). The CDR3 is made up of 13 amino acids. The CDR3 nucleotides read TGTGCCAGCAGACCAGACAGTCCCTATGGCTACACCTTC. Protein: CASRPDSPYGYTF.

This rearrangement joins TRBV5-1 to TRBJ1-1; D unclear. CDR3 size: 14 residues. Germline lookup yields CDR1 SGHRS and CDR2 YFSETQ. V lost 6 bases and J lost 0, with 12 bases in between. The CDR3 loop reads CASTGTTVNTEAFF. DNA for the CDR3: TGCGCCAGCACCGGAACCACAGTGAACACTGAAGCTTTCTTT.

This chain links TRBV5-1 with TRBJ2-7; D is undetermined. Per the germline V gene, CDR1 is SGHRS and CDR2 is YFSETQ. V lost 1 base, J lost 0 bases, and 8 bases lay in between. This CDR3 contains 14 residues. In nucleotides, the CDR3 is TGCGCCAGCAGCTTGAGCCGGGTCTCCTACGAGCAGTACTTC. This translates into CASSLSRVSYEQYF.

This rearrangement joins TRBV7-2 to TRBJ2-5, with 8 bases matching TRBD1. V shed 4 bases, J shed 5 bases, and the junction held 3 bases outside the gene matches. This CDR3 region has 13 residues. Germline-derived CDR1 and CDR2 are SGHTA and FQGNSA. The CDR3 DNA follows: TGTGCCAGCAGCTCGGACAGGGCGGAGACCCAGTACTTC. Translating gives CASSSDRAETQYF.

The genes are TRBV5-1 and TRBJ1-5; no firm D call. Trimming removed 2 bases at V and 4 bases at J, with 7 bases between. This CDR3 spans 13 amino acids. Germline V lookup: CDR1 SGHRS, CDR2 YFSETQ. The CDR3 DNA sequence: TGCGCCAGCAGCTTTATAGGGAATCAGCCCCAGCATTTT. Translated, it gives CASSFIGNQPQHF.

The gene calls are TRBV29-1 and TRBJ2-6; TRBD1 matches 12 bases. Trimming at V came to 6 bases and at J to 2 bases, leaving 8 bases not matched to a gene. Germline V lookup: CDR1 SQVTM, CDR2 ANQGSEA. There are 17 residues in the CDR3. CDR3 DNA sequence: TGCAGCGTGGCAGGGTGGGACAGGGGGCCTGGGGCCAACGTCCTGACTTTC. Its translation is CSVAGWDRGPGANVLTF.

A single count supports this clone. The gene calls are TRBV29-1 and TRBJ2-3; 9 bases fit TRBD1. V lost 4 bases, J lost 5 bases, and 10 bases stayed unmatched. CDR1 is SQVTM, CDR2 ANQGSEA, per germline. The CDR3 runs to 15 residues. The CDR3, as DNA: TGCAGCGTTGCCCCCGGGACAGGGTTAGGAGATACGCAGTATTTT. Amino acids: CSVAPGTGLGDTQYF.

By proportion, this clone is large. V gene TRBV11-2 combines with J gene TRBJ2-1; D not certain. Trimming stripped 2 bases from V and 9 bases from J, with 8 bases between. Germline loops: CDR1 SGHAT, CDR2 FQNNGV. The CDR3 contains 12 residues. In DNA, the CDR3 is TGTGCCAGCAGCTTACACCCCCCTGAGCAGTTCTTC. Its protein is CASSLHPPEQFF.

The chain links TRBV7-2 to TRBJ1-4; D gene unclear. The CDR3 is 15 residues long. Germline CDR1 is SGHTA and CDR2 is FQGNSA. V was pared by 1 base and J by 7 bases, with 13 bases between. CDR3 DNA sequence: TGTGCCAGCAGCTTAGTAGTGGGGAGTAGTGAAAAACTGTTTTTT. Translating gives CASSLVVGSSEKLFF.

The chain has TRBV7-2 and TRBJ1-1; perhaps TRBD1 as D (5 bases). V lost 0 bases, J lost 0 bases, and 8 bases lay in between. CDR1 is SGHTA and CDR2 is FQGNSA in the germline V gene. The CDR3 loop spans 15 amino acids. CDR3 nucleotide sequence: TGTGCCAGCAGCTTAGCGGCGGGGCTGAACACTGAAGCTTTCTTT. This codes for CASSLAAGLNTEAFF.

J is TRBJ1-1 and V is TRBV7-2, with no clear D. Trimming took 5 bases from V and 5 from J, leaving 12 bases between them. The CDR3 spans 13 residues. CDR1 SGHTA and CDR2 FQGNSA come from the germline V gene. This chain's CDR3 is CASSRRGETEAFF. The CDR3 coding sequence is TGTGCCAGCAGCCGCCGCGGGGAGACTGAAGCTTTCTTT.

This rearrangement joins TRBV18 to TRBJ2-3; TRBD2 matches at 8 bases. V gave up 6 bases and J gave up 0 bases; unmatched junction bases: 5. Germline V gives CDR1 KGHSH, CDR2 LQKENI. The length of the CDR3 is 15 residues. CDR3 in DNA: TGTGCCAGCTCGTCACTAGCGGCCAGCACAGATACGCAGTATTTT. Translation: CASSSLAASTDTQYF.

The chain links TRBV7-2 to TRBJ1-6; D gene uncertain. V was cut by 5 bases and J by 3 bases, with 17 bases left in between. Germline CDR1 reads SGHTA; CDR2 reads FQGNSA. The CDR3 is made up of 17 amino acids. Here the CDR3 reads CASSRPIQINYNSPLHF. The CDR3 bases are TGTGCCAGCAGCCGACCAATCCAGATTAACTATAATTCACCCCTCCACTTT. Drawing the rest from reference TRBV7-2 and TRBJ1-6, the complete variable domain is GAGVSQSPSNKVTEKGKDVELRCDPISGHTALYWYRQSLGQGLEFLIYFQGNSAPDKSGLPSDRFSAERTGGSVSTLTIQRTQQEDSAVYLCASSRPIQINYNSPLHFGNGTRLTVT.

The CDR3 loop is CASGRAEYNEQFF. The CDR3 nucleotides are TGTGCCAGCGGCAGGGCCGAGTACAATGAGCAGTTCTTC. The chain combines TRBV4-2 with TRBJ2-1; maybe TRBD1 (5 bases). Germline CDR1 reads LGHNA; CDR2 reads YNFKEQ. V was shortened by 8 bases and J by 4 bases, with 12 bases between the two germline ends. This CDR3 has 13 amino acids.

The chain joins TRBV5-4 to TRBJ1-2; D is possibly TRBD1 (5 bases). V was clipped by 2 bases and J by 7 bases, with 18 bases between them. CDR1 is SGHNT and CDR2 is YYREEE in the germline V gene (reference sequence). The CDR3 extends over 15 amino acids. The CDR3 coding sequence is TGTGCCAGCAGCTTAGAGGTCAGGGATGTTGGTGGCTACACCTTC. Translation: CASSLEVRDVGGYTF. Supplemented by reference TRBV5-4 and TRBJ1-2, the full variable domain reads ETGVTQSPTHLIKTRGQQVTLRCSSQSGHNTVSWYQQALGQGPQFIFQYYREEENGRGNFPPRFSGLQFPNYSSELNVNALELDDSALYLCASSLEVRDVGGYTFGSGTRLTVV.

The table lists this clone with a few counts. The genes are TRBV4-1 and TRBJ2-3; D remains unclear. The CDR3 contains 10 residues. Germline-derived CDR1 and CDR2 are MGHRA and YSYEKL. V was pared by 7 bases and J by 4 bases, with 3 bases between. The CDR3 nucleotides read TGCGCCAGCACCTCAGATACGCAGTATTTT. Protein: CASTSDTQYF.

J is TRBJ2-7 and V is TRBV5-8, with TRBD1 identical over 9 bases. CDR3 length: 18 residues. Germline CDR1 reads SGHTS; CDR2 reads YDEGEE. V was clipped by 3 bases and J by 3 bases; unmatched bases: 16. Written as DNA, the CDR3 is TGTGCCAGCAGCTCCTTATACCTTTCGGGACAGGGCGGCTACGAGCAGTACTTC. Translated, it gives CASSSLYLSGQGGYEQYF.

V and J are TRBV7-9 and TRBJ2-5; the D gene is possibly TRBD1 (6 bases). The end of the DNA fits TRBJ2-7 better, so the J call may be wrong. This CDR3 is built from 18 residues. The germline V gene has CDR1 SEHNR and CDR2 FQNEAQ (reference sequence). CDR3 coding DNA: TGTGCCAGCAGCCCAGAAGTAAACCGGCAGGGGTCCCCCTACGAGCAGTACTTC. Translating it yields CASSPEVNRQGSPYEQYF.

This clone was seen just once. This chain uses TRBV5-1 with TRBJ2-3; 8 bases align to TRBD2. The CDR3 is made up of 15 amino acids. J lost 0 bases, V lost 3 bases, and 3 bases had no gene match. CDR1 is SGHRS, CDR2 YFSETQ, per germline. The CDR3 coding sequence is TGCGCCAGCAGCTGGAGACTAGCGAGCACAGATACGCAGTATTTT. It encodes CASSWRLASTDTQYF.

The V gene is TRBV15, the J gene TRBJ2-1, with unresolved D. Trimming removed 0 bases at V and 8 bases at J, with 14 bases between. CDR1 is LNHNV and CDR2 is YYDKDF in the germline V gene (reference sequence). This CDR3 comprises 15 residues. CDR3 nucleotides: TGTGCCACCAGCAGAGATCTTCCCATGTCGGATGAGCAGTTCTTC. This sequence encodes CATSRDLPMSDEQFF. Full variable domain (rest looked up from reference TRBV15 and TRBJ2-1): DAMVIQNPRYQVTQFGKPVTLSCSQTLNHNVMYWYQQKSSQAPKLLFHYYDKDFNNEADTPDNFQSRRPNTSFCFLDIRSPGLGDTAMYLCATSRDLPMSDEQFFGPGTRLTVL.

The rearrangement uses TRBV2 and TRBJ2-5; D perhaps matches TRBD2 (5 bases). This CDR3 comprises 15 residues. V lost 1 base, J lost 1 base, and 10 bases lay in between. The V gene's germline CDR1 is SNHLY and CDR2 FYNNEI. The CDR3 protein is CASSEGLAGQETQYF. CDR3 sequence (DNA): TGTGCCAGCAGTGAAGGTCTAGCTGGCCAAGAGACCCAGTACTTC.

Worth noting for this clone: An end of the junction does not agree with germline; a read error may underlie this. This sample also contains other DNA sequences that code for the same CDR3. This sequence joins TRBV5-5 and TRBJ1-1; 7 nucleotides line up with TRBD1. CDR3 length: 15 amino acids. Germline V CDR1 and CDR2: SGHKS, YYEKEE (reference sequence). This CDR3 reads CASSLRQGWNTEAFF. CDR3 bases: TGTGCCAGCAGCTTACGACAGGGTTGGAACACTGAAGCTTTTTTT.

This clone was counted a few times. This rearrangement joins TRBV30 to TRBJ2-5, with D unclear. Germline assignment: CDR1 GTSNPN and CDR2 SVGIG (reference sequence). The ends were cut back, 0 bases at V and 3 bases at J, with 5 bases in the middle. The CDR3 is 12 amino acids. CDR3 sequence reads: CAWSVGKETQYF. CDR3 bases: TGTGCCTGGAGTGTAGGGAAAGAGACCCAGTACTTC.

This chain connects TRBV19 to TRBJ1-5, with D possibly TRBD1 on 5 matching bases. Trimming pared 7 bases from V and 2 bases from J, leaving 9 bases between. This CDR3 contains 13 residues. Germline-derived CDR1 and CDR2 are LNHDA and SQIVND (reference sequence). The CDR3 DNA reads TGTGCCAGTACGGGGGGTGGCAATCAGCCCCAGCATTTT. This translates into CASTGGGNQPQHF. The full variable domain, its missing parts supplied by reference TRBV19 and TRBJ1-5, is DGGITQSPKYLFRKEGQNVTLSCEQNLNHDAMYWYRQDPGQGLRLIYYSQIVNDFQKGDIAEGYSVSREKKESFPLTVTSAQKNPTAFYLCASTGGGNQPQHFGDGTRLSIL.

The chain carries TRBV7-9 and TRBJ1-1; D perhaps matches TRBD1 (5 bases). Trimming stripped 0 bases from V and 4 bases from J, with 15 bases between. Germline CDR1 and CDR2: SEHNR and FQNEAQ (reference sequence). The CDR3 loop spans 16 amino acids. CDR3 sequence reads: CASSLAMGPWATEAFF. CDR3 DNA sequence: TGTGCCAGCAGCTTAGCGATGGGGCCTTGGGCCACTGAAGCTTTCTTT.

This CDR3 is CATSSRVPNTEAFF. The CDR3 DNA sequence: TGTGCCACCAGCAGCAGGGTTCCGAACACTGAAGCTTTCTTT. The chain links TRBV15 to TRBJ1-1; TRBD1 is a possible D gene (5 bases). From germline, CDR1 is LNHNV and CDR2 YYDKDF (reference sequence). The CDR3 consists of 14 residues. The V gene lost 3 bases and the J gene lost 1 base, with 9 bases spanning the gap.

V gene TRBV2 combines with J gene TRBJ2-1; D is possibly TRBD1 (5 bases). The germline V gene encodes CDR1 SNHLY and CDR2 FYNNEI. Trimming shortened V by 4 bases and J by 8 bases, and 12 bases separated the two germline ends. The CDR3 is 13 amino acids. CDR3 in amino acids: CASSGEQADEQFF. DNA of the CDR3: TGTGCCAGCAGTGGAGAACAGGCGGATGAGCAGTTCTTC.